This T cell receptor (beta chain) was recovered during a study of blood T cell repertoires in COVID-19. In the original analysis: Amplification from reference gene primers served as the basis for estimated nucleated cell counts. Profiled with immunoSEQ multiplex PCR; TCRdb holds only in-frame clones, not every one. V, J and clone size reflect that table, while D and trimming were determined from the DNA. The table records under 300,000 clones, 75% to 90% of them present only once. With 0 bases clipped from V and 0 bases from J, the junction kept 9 bases outside the gene matches. Germline V gene lookup returns CDR1 MGHRA and CDR2 YSYEKL. The CDR3 spans 18 residues. Those enrolled, adults aged roughly 18 to 95 years, came from about 24 US areas.

V and J are TRBV4-1 and TRBJ1-2, with 8 bases identical to TRBD1. The source of this sequence is a young woman who had recovered from COVID-19. Sequenced sample: PBMCs or T cells enriched from blood (not recorded which). CDR3 bases: TGCGCCAGCAGCCAAGATCGGGGGACAGGACCTTCTAACTATGGCTACACCTTC. Its protein product is CASSQDRGTGPSNYGYTF.